This TCR beta chain was sequenced in a study of T-cell memory formation after mild COVID-19. Overall study context: Largely donor-specific TCR clusters were found.

With V trimmed by 0 bases and J by 4 bases, 12 bases remained unmatched. Germline V gives CDR1 LGHNA, CDR2 YSLEER. The CDR3 runs 18 residues. This clonotype occurred a few times. Its antigen is unidentified. A 5'RACE reaction primed in the constant segment made cDNA libraries of TCR alpha and TCR beta, and these carried sample barcodes and UMIs. Via MiXCR, TCRdb re-called the 5' RACE reads, giving one row per CDR3 protein. The data show nearly 350,000 distinct CDR3 sequences, with approximately 12% seen just once and over 20% held by the top ten. Findings and limits, study-wide: Cross-reactive memory seemingly joined, as some responding clones were found in pre-infection memory. The SARS-CoV-2 specificity of second-wave clones reaching peak at day 37 remained unverified.

The sequenced sample was PBMCs or a T cell subset sorted from them (not recorded which). V is TRBV4-3 and J is TRBJ1-2, with 9 bases matching TRBD1. The receptor was derived from a man aged 18 to 29 who had mild COVID-19 (a few samples of this study predate the infection). Cell type and time point are not known. The CDR3 region has the DNA TGCGCCAGCAGCCAAGATACGGACAGGGGTCGGGGGGTCTATGGCTACACCTTC. This sequence encodes CASSQDTDRGRGVYGYTF.